These T cell receptor beta chains were read from a single sample in a study of regulatory T cells in long-lasting Graves disease. MiXCR was run by TCRdb on the multiplex PCR reads, yielding one entry per CDR3 protein. The sample lists approximately 460,000 distinct CDR3 sequences, over 15% occurring once. These same records also appear under a second study, on T cells in Graves' hyperthyroidism and ophthalmopathy.

Here the sequenced sample was peripheral blood mononuclear cells (PBMCs), taken at new diagnosis, from a patient treated with antithyroid drugs. All receptors derive from a woman aged 25 to 39 with Graves disease. CDR3s include the opening cysteine and the closing phenylalanine or tryptophan. A D gene is named only where the DNA matches it firmly. Size is stated for part of the rows, as once, few or many counts, or as a class when the clone is expanded.

clone size: few; V gene: TRBV28; D gene: .; J gene: TRBJ2-7; CDR3 length: 12; CDR3 protein: CASTETDYEQYF; CDR3 DNA: TGTGCCAGCACAGAGACGGACTACGAGCAGTACTTC
clone size: .; V gene: TRBV28; D gene: .; J gene: TRBJ1-2; CDR3 length: 15; CDR3 protein: CSSIPTMGPNYGYTF; CDR3 DNA: TGTTCCAGCATACCCACGATGGGACCTAACTATGGCTACACCTTC
clone size: many; V gene: TRBV28; D gene: .; J gene: TRBJ2-3; CDR3 length: 12; CDR3 protein: CASSFSRDTQYF; CDR3 DNA: TGTGCCAGCAGTTTCTCCCGTGATACGCAGTATTTT
clone size: .; V gene: TRBV5-1; D gene: .; J gene: TRBJ1-1; CDR3 length: 14; CDR3 protein: CASSLLAVNTEAFF; CDR3 DNA: TGCGCCAGCAGCTTGCTTGCAGTGAACACTGAAGCTTTCTTT
clone size: .; V gene: TRBV7-8; D gene: TRBD1; J gene: TRBJ1-6; CDR3 length: 15; CDR3 protein: CASSLAGQGAQPLHF; CDR3 DNA: TGTGCCAGCAGCTTGGCCGGACAGGGGGCCCAGCCCCTCCACTTT
clone size: .; V gene: TRBV29-1; D gene: .; J gene: TRBJ2-7; CDR3 length: 12; CDR3 protein: CSVAPGLDEQYF; CDR3 DNA: TGCAGCGTTGCCCCCGGGCTCGACGAGCAGTACTTC
clone size: .; V gene: TRBV11-2; D gene: TRBD1; J gene: TRBJ2-1; CDR3 length: 15; CDR3 protein: CASSRDRALGNEQFF; CDR3 DNA: TGTGCCAGCAGTAGGGACAGGGCTTTAGGGAATGAGCAGTTCTTC
clone size: many; V gene: TRBV20-1; D gene: TRBD2; J gene: TRBJ2-1; CDR3 length: 16; CDR3 protein: CSAILHSGRPGNEQFF; CDR3 DNA: TGCAGTGCTATCCTACATAGCGGGAGGCCGGGAAATGAGCAGTTCTTC
clone size: many; V gene: TRBV6-1; D gene: TRBD2; J gene: TRBJ2-3; CDR3 length: 17; CDR3 protein: CASSQLSGAGPTDTQYF; CDR3 DNA: TGTGCCAGCAGCCAGCTTAGCGGGGCCGGTCCCACAGATACGCAGTATTTT
clone size: few; V gene: TRBV13; D gene: .; J gene: TRBJ2-5; CDR3 length: 14; CDR3 protein: CATSRRLVTETQYF; CDR3 DNA: TGTGCCACTAGCCGGCGACTAGTCACAGAGACCCAGTACTTC
clone size: many; V gene: TRBV10-2; D gene: .; J gene: TRBJ2-3; CDR3 length: 16; CDR3 protein: CASSEGRPHLTDTQYF; CDR3 DNA: TGCGCCAGCAGTGAGGGTCGTCCGCATCTAACAGATACGCAGTATTTT
clone size: .; V gene: TRBV24-1; D gene: .; J gene: TRBJ2-1; CDR3 length: 14; CDR3 protein: CATSAEGGYNEQFF; CDR3 DNA: TGTGCCACCAGTGCGGAGGGAGGATACAATGAGCAGTTCTTC
clone size: .; V gene: TRBV10-3; D gene: TRBD2; J gene: TRBJ2-5; CDR3 length: 15; CDR3 protein: CAISDPTSGQETQYF; CDR3 DNA: TGTGCCATCAGTGACCCAACTAGCGGCCAAGAGACCCAGTACTTC
clone size: .; V gene: TRBV10-1; D gene: .; J gene: TRBJ1-1; CDR3 length: 13; CDR3 protein: CASSAAGEWGAFF; CDR3 DNA: TGCGCCAGCAGTGCAGCAGGAGAATGGGGAGCTTTCTTT
clone size: many; V gene: TRBV28; D gene: .; J gene: TRBJ1-2; CDR3 length: 12; CDR3 protein: CASSLGLEGYTF; CDR3 DNA: TGTGCCAGCAGTCTTGGACTCGAAGGCTACACCTTC